The rows below give T cell receptor beta chains drawn from one sample of a study of shared clonotypes between healthy human individuals. The table came from immunoSEQ multiplex PCR; TCRdb's copy has only in-frame clones and leaves some out. The table has about 2.2 million clones, 90% to 95% seen once. The sequencing sample was made of naive CD8+ T cells from PBMCs. All receptors come from a young man in good health. Some clones in this sample may be carry-over from other donors' samples. CDR3s include the opening cysteine and the closing phenylalanine or tryptophan. The D gene is left open where the match is weak. Some rows mark clone size as missing; the rest say once, few, many or name a class of expanded clone.

J gene: TRBJ2-3
D gene: -
CDR3 length: 13
clone size: -
V gene: TRBV6-5
CDR3 protein: CASRRPRTDTQYF
CDR3 DNA: TGTGCCAGCAGACGTCCCCGCACAGATACGCAGTATTTT

J gene: TRBJ2-7
D gene: -
CDR3 length: 14
clone size: -
V gene: TRBV27
CDR3 protein: CASSFGRFAYEQYF
CDR3 DNA: TGTGCCAGCAGTTTCGGCAGATTCGCCTACGAGCAGTACTTC

J gene: TRBJ2-7
D gene: -
CDR3 length: 12
clone size: -
V gene: TRBV5-4
CDR3 protein: CASSLGSTEQYF
CDR3 DNA: TGTGCCAGCAGCTTGGGTAGCACGGAGCAGTACTTC

J gene: TRBJ1-2
D gene: -
CDR3 length: 15
clone size: -
V gene: TRBV5-1
CDR3 protein: CASSPNGPDIYGYTF
CDR3 DNA: TGCGCCAGCAGCCCCAATGGTCCGGACATTTATGGCTACACCTTC

J gene: TRBJ2-2
D gene: -
CDR3 length: 14
clone size: -
V gene: TRBV4-3
CDR3 protein: CASSQGNVPGELFF
CDR3 DNA: TGCGCCAGCAGCCAAGGGAACGTCCCCGGGGAGCTGTTTTTT

J gene: TRBJ2-5
D gene: -
CDR3 length: 13
clone size: -
V gene: TRBV7-9
CDR3 protein: CASSFDRKETQYF
CDR3 DNA: TGTGCCAGCAGCTTCGACAGAAAAGAGACCCAGTACTTC

J gene: TRBJ2-7
D gene: -
CDR3 length: 14
clone size: -
V gene: TRBV15
CDR3 protein: CATSMTELSYEQYF
CDR3 DNA: TGTGCCACCAGCATGACGGAGCTATCCTACGAGCAGTACTTC

J gene: TRBJ2-1
D gene: -
CDR3 length: 14
clone size: once
V gene: TRBV27
CDR3 protein: CASSLRGTHFEQFF
CDR3 DNA: TGTGCCAGCAGTTTACGGGGGACGCACTTTGAGCAGTTCTTC

J gene: TRBJ2-7
D gene: TRBD1
CDR3 length: 19
clone size: -
V gene: TRBV28
CDR3 protein: CASSFPLMNGQDWSYEQYF
CDR3 DNA: TGTGCCAGCAGTTTCCCCCTAATGAACGGACAGGACTGGTCCTACGAGCAGTACTTC

J gene: TRBJ2-5
D gene: -
CDR3 length: 15
clone size: once
V gene: TRBV7-8
CDR3 protein: CASSGEDSGGETQYF
CDR3 DNA: TGTGCCAGCAGCGGAGAGGACAGCGGAGGAGAGACCCAGTACTTC

J gene: TRBJ2-7
D gene: -
CDR3 length: 13
clone size: -
V gene: TRBV5-1
CDR3 protein: CASREQSTYEQYF
CDR3 DNA: TGCGCCAGCAGGGAGCAGTCCACCTACGAGCAGTACTTC

J gene: TRBJ2-3
D gene: -
CDR3 length: 16
clone size: -
V gene: TRBV7-6
CDR3 protein: CASSLVRWERADTQYF
CDR3 DNA: TGTGCCAGCAGCTTGGTTAGGTGGGAGAGGGCAGATACGCAGTATTTT

J gene: TRBJ1-3
D gene: TRBD1
CDR3 length: 18
clone size: -
V gene: TRBV9
CDR3 protein: CASSASGTAIHSGNTIYF
CDR3 DNA: TGTGCCAGCAGCGCCAGCGGGACAGCAATTCACTCTGGAAACACCATATATTTT

J gene: TRBJ2-7
D gene: TRBD1
CDR3 length: 16
clone size: -
V gene: TRBV5-8
CDR3 protein: CASSLEGQVITYEQYF
CDR3 DNA: TGTGCCAGCAGCTTGGAGGGACAGGTGATAACCTACGAGCAGTACTTC

J gene: TRBJ2-1
D gene: TRBD2
CDR3 length: 18
clone size: -
V gene: TRBV4-1
CDR3 protein: CASSQDGEGRSWSGEQFF
CDR3 DNA: TGCGCCAGCAGCCAAGACGGGGAGGGGAGGTCCTGGAGCGGTGAGCAGTTCTTC

J gene: TRBJ2-5
D gene: TRBD2
CDR3 length: 16
clone size: -
V gene: TRBV4-2
CDR3 protein: CASSQDSPSGQETQYF
CDR3 DNA: TGTGCCAGCAGCCAAGATTCTCCTAGCGGTCAAGAGACCCAGTACTTC

J gene: TRBJ2-5
D gene: -
CDR3 length: 14
clone size: -
V gene: TRBV15
CDR3 protein: CATSSRRGQETQYF
CDR3 DNA: TGTGCCACCAGCAGCCGCCGGGGCCAAGAGACCCAGTACTTC

J gene: TRBJ2-2
D gene: TRBD2
CDR3 length: 19
clone size: -
V gene: TRBV4-3
CDR3 protein: CASSQDGAGGPGYTGELFF
CDR3 DNA: TGCGCCAGCAGCCAAGACGGAGCGGGAGGCCCCGGTTACACCGGGGAGCTGTTTTTT

J gene: TRBJ1-3
D gene: -
CDR3 length: 16
clone size: -
V gene: TRBV7-9
CDR3 protein: CASSHGDGDSGNTIYF
CDR3 DNA: TGTGCCAGCAGCCACGGAGACGGTGACTCTGGAAACACCATATATTTT

J gene: TRBJ1-1
D gene: -
CDR3 length: 14
clone size: -
V gene: TRBV6-6
CDR3 protein: CASSYSGGGTEAFF
CDR3 DNA: TGTGCCAGCAGTTACTCAGGGGGAGGGACTGAAGCTTTCTTT

J gene: TRBJ1-2
D gene: -
CDR3 length: 12
clone size: once
V gene: TRBV29-1
CDR3 protein: CSVEEATYGYTF
CDR3 DNA: TGCAGCGTTGAAGAGGCTACCTATGGCTACACCTTC

J gene: TRBJ2-7
D gene: TRBD2
CDR3 length: 15
clone size: -
V gene: TRBV5-5
CDR3 protein: CASSPSGRGSYEQYF
CDR3 DNA: TGTGCCAGCAGCCCTAGCGGGAGGGGGTCCTACGAGCAGTACTTC

J gene: TRBJ1-5
D gene: -
CDR3 length: 13
clone size: few
V gene: TRBV11-1
CDR3 protein: CASSSQERQPQHF
CDR3 DNA: TGTGCCAGCAGCTCCCAGGAGCGACAGCCCCAGCATTTT

J gene: TRBJ2-7
D gene: -
CDR3 length: 13
clone size: -
V gene: TRBV5-6
CDR3 protein: CASSLQASHEQYF
CDR3 DNA: TGTGCCAGCAGCTTGCAGGCATCCCACGAGCAGTACTTC

J gene: TRBJ1-1
D gene: -
CDR3 length: 13
clone size: -
V gene: TRBV19
CDR3 protein: CASSPWPGSEAFF
CDR3 DNA: TGTGCCAGTAGTCCCTGGCCAGGCTCTGAAGCTTTCTTT

J gene: TRBJ1-1
D gene: -
CDR3 length: 14
clone size: -
V gene: TRBV27
CDR3 protein: CASSLRGAYTEAFF
CDR3 DNA: TGTGCCAGCAGTTTAAGGGGCGCCTATACTGAAGCTTTCTTT

J gene: TRBJ2-2
D gene: -
CDR3 length: 18
clone size: -
V gene: TRBV7-7
CDR3 protein: CASSSFGTRGGDTGELFF
CDR3 DNA: TGTGCCAGCAGCTCCTTTGGAACTCGGGGTGGGGACACCGGGGAGCTGTTTTTT

J gene: TRBJ2-7
D gene: TRBD2
CDR3 length: 16
clone size: -
V gene: TRBV27
CDR3 protein: CASSFQREDREYEQYF
CDR3 DNA: TGTGCCAGCAGTTTCCAGCGGGAGGATCGAGAATACGAGCAGTACTTC

J gene: TRBJ1-2
D gene: -
CDR3 length: 14
clone size: -
V gene: TRBV7-2
CDR3 protein: CASSLGVSNYGYTF
CDR3 DNA: TGTGCCAGCAGCTTGGGGGTTTCTAACTATGGCTACACCTTC

J gene: TRBJ2-3
D gene: TRBD2
CDR3 length: 14
clone size: -
V gene: TRBV6-1
CDR3 protein: CASKSGGRVNTQYF
CDR3 DNA: TGTGCCAGCAAATCGGGCGGGAGAGTGAATACGCAGTATTTT

J gene: TRBJ2-1
D gene: TRBD2
CDR3 length: 16
clone size: -
V gene: TRBV7-9
CDR3 protein: CASSLLRREEDNEQFF
CDR3 DNA: TGTGCCAGCAGCTTACTGAGGCGGGAGGAGGACAATGAGCAGTTCTTC

J gene: TRBJ2-7
D gene: -
CDR3 length: 15
clone size: once
V gene: TRBV13
CDR3 protein: CASSLGRDISNEQYF
CDR3 DNA: TGTGCCAGCAGCTTAGGGCGGGACATTAGCAACGAGCAGTACTTC

J gene: TRBJ1-3
D gene: -
CDR3 length: 15
clone size: -
V gene: TRBV15
CDR3 protein: CAIASPGELGNTIYF
CDR3 DNA: TGTGCCATCGCCTCTCCGGGGGAGTTAGGAAACACCATATATTTT

J gene: TRBJ2-2
D gene: -
CDR3 length: 16
clone size: -
V gene: TRBV5-6
CDR3 protein: CASRPPSTENTGELFF
CDR3 DNA: TGTGCCAGCAGACCGCCCTCTACAGAGAACACCGGGGAGCTGTTTTTT

J gene: TRBJ2-1
D gene: -
CDR3 length: 14
clone size: -
V gene: TRBV13
CDR3 protein: CASSPQGTMNEQFF
CDR3 DNA: TGTGCCAGCAGCCCTCAGGGAACGATGAATGAGCAGTTCTTC

J gene: TRBJ2-1
D gene: -
CDR3 length: 16
clone size: once
V gene: TRBV25-1
CDR3 protein: CASSEPDSHHYNEQFF
CDR3 DNA: TGTGCCAGCAGTGAACCCGACAGCCACCACTACAATGAGCAGTTCTTC

J gene: TRBJ1-4
D gene: -
CDR3 length: 15
clone size: once
V gene: TRBV27
CDR3 protein: CASSLRRTTNEKLFF
CDR3 DNA: TGTGCCAGCAGTTTACGTCGTACAACTAATGAAAAACTGTTTTTT

J gene: TRBJ1-1
D gene: -
CDR3 length: 12
clone size: -
V gene: TRBV19
CDR3 protein: CASQRVEGKAFF
CDR3 DNA: TGTGCCAGTCAACGTGTCGAGGGCAAAGCTTTCTTT

J gene: TRBJ1-3
D gene: -
CDR3 length: 14
clone size: once
V gene: TRBV27
CDR3 protein: CASSLNRAGNTIYF
CDR3 DNA: TGTGCCAGCAGTTTAAACAGGGCTGGAAACACCATATATTTT

J gene: TRBJ2-7
D gene: -
CDR3 length: 15
clone size: once
V gene: TRBV5-6
CDR3 protein: CASSLAGTINYEQYF
CDR3 DNA: TGTGCCAGCAGCCTGGCCGGGACAATTAACTACGAGCAGTACTTC

J gene: TRBJ2-3
D gene: TRBD1
CDR3 length: 15
clone size: once
V gene: TRBV15
CDR3 protein: CATSRQGVSTDTQYF
CDR3 DNA: TGTGCCACCAGCCGACAGGGGGTAAGCACAGATACGCAGTATTTT

J gene: TRBJ2-7
D gene: -
CDR3 length: 14
clone size: -
V gene: TRBV9
CDR3 protein: CASSVGGVSYEQYF
CDR3 DNA: TGTGCCAGCAGCGTTGGGGGAGTCTCCTACGAGCAGTACTTC

J gene: TRBJ1-5
D gene: -
CDR3 length: 15
clone size: -
V gene: TRBV7-8
CDR3 protein: CASSLNRDSNQPQHF
CDR3 DNA: TGTGCCAGCAGCCTCAACCGGGACAGCAATCAGCCCCAGCATTTT

J gene: TRBJ1-5
D gene: -
CDR3 length: 16
clone size: -
V gene: TRBV28
CDR3 protein: CASSRELTGSNQPQHF
CDR3 DNA: TGTGCCAGCAGTAGAGAACTGACGGGTAGCAATCAGCCCCAGCATTTT

J gene: TRBJ2-1
D gene: -
CDR3 length: 16
clone size: -
V gene: TRBV11-2
CDR3 protein: CASSLERGLSYNEQFF
CDR3 DNA: TGTGCCAGCAGCTTAGAGCGCGGGCTTTCCTACAATGAGCAGTTCTTC

J gene: TRBJ2-7
D gene: -
CDR3 length: 13
clone size: -
V gene: TRBV9
CDR3 protein: CASSVWESSEQYF
CDR3 DNA: TGTGCCAGCAGCGTATGGGAGTCTAGCGAGCAGTACTTC

J gene: TRBJ2-2
D gene: -
CDR3 length: 15
clone size: -
V gene: TRBV5-6
CDR3 protein: CASTPRSSYTGELFF
CDR3 DNA: TGTGCCAGCACCCCGAGGTCGTCCTACACCGGGGAGCTGTTTTTT

J gene: TRBJ2-7
D gene: TRBD1
CDR3 length: 16
clone size: -
V gene: TRBV19
CDR3 protein: CASSIVATGFVYEQYF
CDR3 DNA: TGTGCCAGTAGTATAGTTGCGACAGGGTTCGTCTACGAGCAGTACTTC

J gene: TRBJ2-7
D gene: TRBD1
CDR3 length: 19
clone size: -
V gene: TRBV12-5
CDR3 protein: CASAPPTRDRGESSYEQYF
CDR3 DNA: TGTGCTAGTGCCCCGCCGACACGGGACAGGGGCGAGTCTTCCTACGAGCAGTACTTC

J gene: TRBJ2-7
D gene: TRBD1
CDR3 length: 16
clone size: -
V gene: TRBV4-1
CDR3 protein: CASSQEIRETGYEQYF
CDR3 DNA: TGCGCCAGCAGCCAAGAAATTAGGGAGACAGGGTACGAGCAGTACTTC

J gene: TRBJ2-1
D gene: -
CDR3 length: 17
clone size: -
V gene: TRBV28
CDR3 protein: CASSPGPGPSSYNEQFF
CDR3 DNA: TGTGCCAGCAGTCCTGGGCCGGGACCGAGCTCCTACAATGAGCAGTTCTTC

J gene: TRBJ1-1
D gene: -
CDR3 length: 13
clone size: -
V gene: TRBV9
CDR3 protein: CASSPKNSREAFF
CDR3 DNA: TGTGCCAGCAGCCCTAAGAACAGCCGTGAAGCTTTCTTT

J gene: TRBJ2-3
D gene: -
CDR3 length: 13
clone size: -
V gene: TRBV6-6
CDR3 protein: CASSFPPPDTQYF
CDR3 DNA: TGTGCCAGCAGTTTCCCCCCGCCGGATACGCAGTATTTT

J gene: TRBJ1-2
D gene: -
CDR3 length: 14
clone size: -
V gene: TRBV6-1
CDR3 protein: CASSPRGVGTGYTF
CDR3 DNA: TGTGCCAGCAGTCCCCGAGGTGTGGGGACTGGCTACACCTTC

J gene: TRBJ2-1
D gene: -
CDR3 length: 11
clone size: -
V gene: TRBV6-5
CDR3 protein: CASSSGDEQFF
CDR3 DNA: TGTGCCAGCAGTTCAGGCGATGAGCAGTTCTTC